This T cell receptor (beta chain) was profiled in a study of blood T cell repertoires in COVID-19. On the study more broadly: PBMCs, B-cell-depleted T cells, or T cells provided the cDNA or gDNA that made up the material.

Under the authors' procedure: Reference gene primer amplification gave estimated nucleated cell counts. Data came from immunoSEQ multiplex PCR; TCRdb stores just in-frame clones and leaves some out. V and J calls and clone size follow that table, whereas D and trimming were derived from the DNA. The sample lists 200,000 to 250,000 clones, around 90% occurring once. This CDR3 is 14 amino acids long. Trimming cost V 0 bases and J 6 bases; bases outside gene matches: 3. CDR1 and CDR2 (germline): SGHRS, YFSETQ. The TCR was taken from a man in his 60s who had recovered from COVID-19. The sequenced material came from peripheral blood. The V call is TRBV5-1, the J call TRBJ2-3; the match to TRBD2 covers 8 bases. The CDR3 sequence is CASSLAAGEDTQYF. CDR3 nucleotide sequence: TGCGCCAGCAGCTTGGCAGCGGGAGAGGATACGCAGTATTTT. The variable domain in full, completed from reference TRBV5-1 and TRBJ2-3, reads KAGVTQTPRYLIKTRGQQVTLSCSPISGHRSVSWYQQTPGQGLQFLFEYFSETQRNKGNFPGRFSGRQFSNSRSEMNVSTLELGDSALYLCASSLAAGEDTQYFGPGTRLTVL.